These T cell receptor beta chains were read from a single sample in a study of persistence of HIV-infected CD4 T cells. Method: immunoSEQ multiplex PCR; TCRdb's copy keeps in-frame clones and lacks some. The table includes about 37,000 clones, around 80% detected once. For these TCRs, the target antigens are not known. Sequencing used CD4+ T cells sorted from PBMCs after roughly 18-hour stimulation, obtained from a patient who received antiretroviral therapy. The origin of the receptors is an adult man with HIV who was CMV-seropositive. Each CDR3 is given with its conserved first and last residue. A D gene is named only where the DNA matches it firmly. Clone size is stated in some rows and not others, as once, few, many or a class when expanded.

clone_size: once
d_call: -
j_call: TRBJ2-2
v_call: TRBV7-9
cdr3_nt: TGTGCCAGCAGCTCCCTTGGGGGGCTTCACACCGGGGAGCTGTTTTTT
cdr3_aa: CASSSLGGLHTGELFF

clone_size: -
d_call: TRBD1
j_call: TRBJ1-5
v_call: TRBV6-5
cdr3_nt: TGTGCCAGCTCGGGACAGGGGGTAAATCAGCCCCAGCATTTT
cdr3_aa: CASSGQGVNQPQHF

clone_size: -
d_call: -
j_call: TRBJ1-1
v_call: TRBV4-1
cdr3_nt: TGCGCCAGCAGCCAAGAGGCCATTTTTACCTCGGGCAGCACTGAAGCTTTCTTT
cdr3_aa: CASSQEAIFTSGSTEAFF

clone_size: once
d_call: -
j_call: TRBJ2-1
v_call: TRBV6-1
cdr3_nt: TGTGCCAGCAGTGAAGCGGGGGGCCTCGTTGATGAGCAGTTCTTC
cdr3_aa: CASSEAGGLVDEQFF

clone_size: -
d_call: -
j_call: TRBJ1-6
v_call: TRBV29-1
cdr3_nt: TGCAGCGTTCGGGCCCCTTATAATTCACCCCTCCACTTT
cdr3_aa: CSVRAPYNSPLHF

clone_size: -
d_call: TRBD1
j_call: TRBJ2-1
v_call: TRBV5-5
cdr3_nt: TGTGCCAGCAGCCCTTACGTACCGACAGGGGGCAATGAGCAGTTCTTC
cdr3_aa: CASSPYVPTGGNEQFF

clone_size: -
d_call: -
j_call: TRBJ1-1
v_call: TRBV10-3
cdr3_nt: TGTGCCATCGGCCCCCGGGGGCCGAGCACTGAAGCTTTCTTT
cdr3_aa: CAIGPRGPSTEAFF

clone_size: -
d_call: -
j_call: TRBJ2-3
v_call: TRBV3-1/TRBV3-2
cdr3_nt: TGTGCCAGCAGACCCTCGGGGATACCTAGCACAGATACGCAGTATTTT
cdr3_aa: CASRPSGIPSTDTQYF

clone_size: -
d_call: TRBD1
j_call: TRBJ2-2
v_call: TRBV19
cdr3_nt: TGTGCCAGTAGCTTCTCCGGGACAGCTTACACCGGGGAGCTGTTTTTT
cdr3_aa: CASSFSGTAYTGELFF

clone_size: -
d_call: TRBD2
j_call: TRBJ2-3
v_call: TRBV5-8
cdr3_nt: TGTGCCAGCAGCTCGGGACTAGCGGACACAGATACGCAGTATTTT
cdr3_aa: CASSSGLADTDTQYF

clone_size: -
d_call: -
j_call: TRBJ1-1
v_call: TRBV6-5
cdr3_nt: TGTGCCACTCAGGGTATGAACACTGAAGCTTTCTTT
cdr3_aa: CATQGMNTEAFF

clone_size: -
d_call: TRBD1
j_call: TRBJ1-3
v_call: TRBV29-1
cdr3_nt: TGCAGCGGGACAGGGGGCCTTGGAAACACCATATATTTT
cdr3_aa: CSGTGGLGNTIYF

clone_size: -
d_call: -
j_call: TRBJ2-6
v_call: TRBV19
cdr3_nt: TGTGCCAGTAGTTGGGGGGCCAACGTCCTGACTTTC
cdr3_aa: CASSWGANVLTF

clone_size: -
d_call: -
j_call: TRBJ1-1
v_call: TRBV25-1
cdr3_nt: TGTGCCAGCAGGGGATCACCGAACACTGAAGCTTTCTTT
cdr3_aa: CASRGSPNTEAFF

clone_size: -
d_call: TRBD1
j_call: TRBJ2-3
v_call: TRBV28
cdr3_nt: TGTGCCAGCAGTTTACAGGGGGCAGATACGCAGTATTTT
cdr3_aa: CASSLQGADTQYF

clone_size: -
d_call: -
j_call: TRBJ1-6
v_call: TRBV25-1
cdr3_nt: TGTGCCAGCAAACGGGGGTCCGTTTCACCCCTCCACTTT
cdr3_aa: CASKRGSVSPLHF

clone_size: -
d_call: -
j_call: TRBJ2-7
v_call: TRBV2
cdr3_nt: TGTGCCAGCAGTGCCCCGGGGGCTACCTACGAGCAGTACTTC
cdr3_aa: CASSAPGATYEQYF

clone_size: few
d_call: TRBD1
j_call: TRBJ1-5
v_call: TRBV28
cdr3_nt: TGTGCCAGCAGTCAGGCAGGGGGCGTCAATCAGCCCCAGCATTTT
cdr3_aa: CASSQAGGVNQPQHF

clone_size: -
d_call: TRBD1
j_call: TRBJ1-6
v_call: TRBV11-1
cdr3_nt: TGTGCCAGCAGTCTGGGGGACAGGCATTGGGAACACCTCCACTTT
cdr3_aa: CASSLGDRHWEHLHF

clone_size: -
d_call: TRBD1
j_call: TRBJ1-2
v_call: TRBV23-1
cdr3_nt: TGCGCCAGCAGTCCTTACTCCTGGACAGGGAGGGTTTGCGGCTACACCTTC
cdr3_aa: CASSPYSWTGRVCGYTF

clone_size: -
d_call: -
j_call: TRBJ1-3
v_call: TRBV18
cdr3_nt: TGTGCCAGCTCCCCTTCCCCGGACCGGGGAAACACCATATATTTT
cdr3_aa: CASSPSPDRGNTIYF

clone_size: -
d_call: TRBD1
j_call: TRBJ1-5
v_call: TRBV12-5
cdr3_nt: TGTGCTAGTGGTTGGGGACAGGGGAAGGGTAGCAATCAGCCCCAGCATTTT
cdr3_aa: CASGWGQGKGSNQPQHF

clone_size: once
d_call: -
j_call: TRBJ1-5
v_call: TRBV9
cdr3_nt: TGTGCCAGCAGCGTAGACGGCCATAGCAATCAGCCCCAGCATTTT
cdr3_aa: CASSVDGHSNQPQHF

clone_size: -
d_call: -
j_call: TRBJ2-7
v_call: TRBV28
cdr3_nt: TGTGCCAGCGCCGCAGGGGGGACCTACGAGCAGTACTTC
cdr3_aa: CASAAGGTYEQYF

clone_size: -
d_call: TRBD1
j_call: TRBJ2-7
v_call: TRBV27
cdr3_nt: TGTGCCAGCAGGGGACAGGGGGCCTTCTCCTACGAGCAGTACTTC
cdr3_aa: CASRGQGAFSYEQYF

clone_size: -
d_call: -
j_call: TRBJ1-1
v_call: TRBV2
cdr3_nt: TGTGCCAGCAGTGGGGGGAGAACTGAAGCTTTCTTT
cdr3_aa: CASSGGRTEAFF

clone_size: once
d_call: -
j_call: TRBJ2-3
v_call: TRBV7-3
cdr3_nt: TGTGCCAGCAGCCGGGACGGGACCACAGATACGCAGTATTTT
cdr3_aa: CASSRDGTTDTQYF

clone_size: -
d_call: -
j_call: TRBJ1-2
v_call: TRBV18
cdr3_nt: TGTGCCAGCTCACTAAACGGACGCCTTGCCTTC
cdr3_aa: CASSLNGRLAF

clone_size: -
d_call: -
j_call: TRBJ2-1
v_call: TRBV10-1
cdr3_nt: TGCGCCAGCAGTGATCGGGGCCCCCAACCCACTCAGTTCTTC
cdr3_aa: CASSDRGPQPTQFF

clone_size: -
d_call: TRBD1
j_call: TRBJ1-1
v_call: TRBV5-1
cdr3_nt: TGCGCCAGCAGCTTGGATCCAGGGGGAACTGAAGCTTTCTTT
cdr3_aa: CASSLDPGGTEAFF

clone_size: -
d_call: -
j_call: TRBJ1-2
v_call: TRBV5-6
cdr3_nt: TGTGCCAGCAGCTTAAAACACCACTATGGCTACACCTTC
cdr3_aa: CASSLKHHYGYTF

clone_size: few
d_call: -
j_call: TRBJ2-2
v_call: TRBV6-5
cdr3_nt: TGTGCCAGCAGTCCTTGGTCGAACACCGGGGAGCTGTTTTTT
cdr3_aa: CASSPWSNTGELFF

clone_size: -
d_call: -
j_call: TRBJ2-3
v_call: TRBV15
cdr3_nt: TGTGCCACCAGCAGAGGGGGTGGGGGTAGCACAGATACGCAGTATTTT
cdr3_aa: CATSRGGGGSTDTQYF

clone_size: -
d_call: TRBD2
j_call: TRBJ2-3
v_call: TRBV30
cdr3_nt: TGTGCCAGCGGGGGGATTCTTAGCACAGATACGCAGTATTTT
cdr3_aa: CASGGILSTDTQYF

clone_size: -
d_call: -
j_call: TRBJ1-3
v_call: TRBV5-1
cdr3_nt: TGCGCCAGCAGCTTGGGAGACAGGAGCTCTGGAAACACCATATATTTT
cdr3_aa: CASSLGDRSSGNTIYF

clone_size: -
d_call: -
j_call: TRBJ2-3
v_call: TRBV7-9
cdr3_nt: TGTGCCAGCAGCTTAAGAGGGGGGAACACAGATACGCAGTATTTT
cdr3_aa: CASSLRGGNTDTQYF

clone_size: -
d_call: -
j_call: TRBJ2-3
v_call: TRBV9
cdr3_nt: TGTGCCAGCAGCGTGGCGGGGACAAGCACAGATACGCAGTATTTT
cdr3_aa: CASSVAGTSTDTQYF

clone_size: few
d_call: -
j_call: TRBJ1-1
v_call: TRBV6-4
cdr3_nt: TGTGCCAGCAGTGACCTGATCTGGGCTGGATGGACTGAAGCTTTCTTT
cdr3_aa: CASSDLIWAGWTEAFF

clone_size: -
d_call: TRBD1
j_call: TRBJ1-2
v_call: TRBV14
cdr3_nt: TGTGCCAGCCGCTCCGGGACAGGGGTTGGCTACACCTTC
cdr3_aa: CASRSGTGVGYTF

clone_size: -
d_call: TRBD1
j_call: TRBJ1-2
v_call: TRBV5-1
cdr3_nt: TGCGCCAGCAGCTCAGTGACAGGGAACTATGGCTACACCTTC
cdr3_aa: CASSSVTGNYGYTF

clone_size: -
d_call: -
j_call: TRBJ1-5
v_call: TRBV6-5
cdr3_nt: TGTGCCAGCAATTCCGTTAGGGACAATCAGCCCCAGCATTTT
cdr3_aa: CASNSVRDNQPQHF

clone_size: once
d_call: -
j_call: TRBJ1-1
v_call: TRBV5-6
cdr3_nt: TGTGCCAGCAGCTTGGGGTCTTCGGGGAGGTCAGGGGAGAAAGCTTTCTTT
cdr3_aa: CASSLGSSGRSGEKAFF

clone_size: -
d_call: -
j_call: TRBJ1-1
v_call: TRBV19
cdr3_nt: TGTGCCAGTAAATCGTCAGACCCGACCCAGACCGCTGAAGCTTTCTTT
cdr3_aa: CASKSSDPTQTAEAFF

clone_size: once
d_call: -
j_call: TRBJ1-5
v_call: TRBV18
cdr3_nt: TGTGCCAGCTCACTGGTGCGGAACAATCAGCCCCAGCATTTT
cdr3_aa: CASSLVRNNQPQHF